This TCR beta chain emerged from a study of cytomegalovirus exposure and HLA in healthy donors. Study-level results: As was reported, the classifier diagnosed cytomegalovirus status with high specificity and sensitivity. Specificity of three CMV-associated chains for CMV antigens was verified in vitro.

Assay: immunoSEQ multiplex PCR; the TCRdb copy retains only in-frame clones and omits some. The sample has roughly 110,000 clones, 88% seen once; the top ten hold 1.5% to 2%. The donors were part of the validation cohort, which consisted of some 120 subjects and was separate from the first cohort of under 850 subjects. The CDR3 contains 14 residues. V shed 3 bases and J 5 bases; nucleotides not matched to a gene: 6. Looked up from germline, CDR1 is KGHSH and CDR2 is LQKENI. Comments on this clone: Its antigen is unknown.

The chain employs TRBV18 and TRBJ2-5; 7 nucleotides agree with TRBD1. The sequence was collected from a woman younger than 35 in good health and CMV-seropositive. The specimen sequenced was PBMCs. The CDR3 DNA is TGTGCCAGCTCACCTAGAGACAGGGACGAGACCCAGTACTTC. Translated, it gives CASSPRDRDETQYF.